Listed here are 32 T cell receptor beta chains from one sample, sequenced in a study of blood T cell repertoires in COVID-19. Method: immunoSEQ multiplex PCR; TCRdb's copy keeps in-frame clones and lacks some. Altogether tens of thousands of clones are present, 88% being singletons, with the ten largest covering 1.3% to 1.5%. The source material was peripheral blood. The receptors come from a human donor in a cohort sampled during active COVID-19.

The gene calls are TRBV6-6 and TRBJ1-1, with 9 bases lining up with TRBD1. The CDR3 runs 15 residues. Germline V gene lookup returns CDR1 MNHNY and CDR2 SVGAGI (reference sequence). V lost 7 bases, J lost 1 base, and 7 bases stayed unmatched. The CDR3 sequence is CASIAMDRGNTEAFF. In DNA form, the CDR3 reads TGTGCCAGCATCGCCATGGACAGGGGGAACACTGAAGCTTTCTTT.

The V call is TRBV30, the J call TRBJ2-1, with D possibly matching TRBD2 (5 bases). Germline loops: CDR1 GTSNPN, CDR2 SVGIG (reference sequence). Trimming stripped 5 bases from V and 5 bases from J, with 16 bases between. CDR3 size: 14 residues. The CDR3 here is CAWDPRDYNNEQFF. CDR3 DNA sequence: TGTGCCTGGGACCCCCGAGACTATAACAATGAGCAGTTCTTC.

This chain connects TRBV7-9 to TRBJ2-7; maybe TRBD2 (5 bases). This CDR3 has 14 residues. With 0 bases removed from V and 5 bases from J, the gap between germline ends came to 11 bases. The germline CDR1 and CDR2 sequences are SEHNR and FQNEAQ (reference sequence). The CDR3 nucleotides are TGTGCCAGCAGCTTAGCCGGCGGACTCAACGAGCAGTACGTC. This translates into CASSLAGGLNEQYV.

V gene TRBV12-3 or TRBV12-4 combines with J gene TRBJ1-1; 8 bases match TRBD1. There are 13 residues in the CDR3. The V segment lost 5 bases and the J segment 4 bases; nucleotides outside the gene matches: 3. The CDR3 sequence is CASSPGGGTEAFF. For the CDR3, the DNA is TGTGCCAGCAGTCCAGGGGGCGGCACTGAAGCTTTCTTT.

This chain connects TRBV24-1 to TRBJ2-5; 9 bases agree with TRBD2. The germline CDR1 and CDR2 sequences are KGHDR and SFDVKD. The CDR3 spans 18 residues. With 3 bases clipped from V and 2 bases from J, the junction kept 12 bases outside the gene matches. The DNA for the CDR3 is TGTGCCACCAGTGATACCAATTCCGCGGGGGGGGTGCAAGAGACCCAGTACTTC. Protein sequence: CATSDTNSAGGVQETQYF.

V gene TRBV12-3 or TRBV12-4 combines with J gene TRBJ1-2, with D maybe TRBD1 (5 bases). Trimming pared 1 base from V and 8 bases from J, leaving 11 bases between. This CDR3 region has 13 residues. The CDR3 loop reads CASSLGGTYGYTF. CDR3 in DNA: TGTGCCAGCAGTTTAGGGGGGACTTACGGCTACACCTTC.

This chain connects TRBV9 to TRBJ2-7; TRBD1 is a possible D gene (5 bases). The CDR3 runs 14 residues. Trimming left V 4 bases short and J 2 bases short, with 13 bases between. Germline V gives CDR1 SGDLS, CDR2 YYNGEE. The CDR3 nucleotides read TGTGCCAGCAGCCCCCAGGACACTGCCTACGAGCAGTACGTC. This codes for CASSPQDTAYEQYV.

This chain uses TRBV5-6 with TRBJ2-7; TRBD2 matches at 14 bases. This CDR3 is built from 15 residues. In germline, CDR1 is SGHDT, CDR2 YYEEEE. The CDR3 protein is CASSLSGTSGSQYEV. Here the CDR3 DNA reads TGTGCCAGCAGTTTATCCGGGACTAGCGGGAGCCAGTATGAGGTC.

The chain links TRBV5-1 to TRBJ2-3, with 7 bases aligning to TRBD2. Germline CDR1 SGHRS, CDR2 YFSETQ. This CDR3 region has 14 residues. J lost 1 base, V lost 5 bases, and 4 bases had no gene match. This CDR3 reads CASSWGGGTDTQYF. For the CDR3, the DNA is TGCGCCAGCAGTTGGGGAGGGGGCACAGATACGCAGTATTTT.

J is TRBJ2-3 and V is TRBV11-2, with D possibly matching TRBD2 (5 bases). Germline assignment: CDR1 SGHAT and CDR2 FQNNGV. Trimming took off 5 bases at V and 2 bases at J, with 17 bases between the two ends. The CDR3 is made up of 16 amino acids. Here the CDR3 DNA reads TGTGCCAGCAGCCTGATGGACTCATTCACCACAGATACGCAGTATTTT. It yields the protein CASSLMDSFTTDTQYF. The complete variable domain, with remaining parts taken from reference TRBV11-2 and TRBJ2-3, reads EAGVAQSPRYKIIEKRQSVAFWCNPISGHATLYWYQQILGQGPKLLIQFQNNGVVDDSQLPKDRFSAERLKGVDSTLKIQPAKLEDSAVYLCASSLMDSFTTDTQYFGPGTRLTVL.

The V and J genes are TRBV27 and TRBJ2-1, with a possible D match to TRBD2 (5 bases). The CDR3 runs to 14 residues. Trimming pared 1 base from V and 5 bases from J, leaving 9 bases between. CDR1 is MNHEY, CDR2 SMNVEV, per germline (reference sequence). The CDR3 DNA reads TGTGCCAGCAGTTTATTTGGACTTAACAATGAGCAGTTCTTC. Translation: CASSLFGLNNEQFF.

CDR3 amino acids: CASSLGTGSTGNTIYF. DNA for the CDR3: TGTGCCAGCAGCTTGGGGACAGGAAGTACTGGAAACACCATATATTTT. V gene TRBV9 combines with J gene TRBJ1-3, with 8 bases fitting TRBD1. Germline-derived CDR1 and CDR2 are SGDLS and YYNGEE. The ends lost 4 bases at V and 2 bases at J; junction bases unmatched: 8. The CDR3 runs to 16 residues.

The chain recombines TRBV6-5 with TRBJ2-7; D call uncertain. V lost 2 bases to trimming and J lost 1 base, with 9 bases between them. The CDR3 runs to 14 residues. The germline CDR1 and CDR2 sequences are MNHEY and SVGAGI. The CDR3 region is CASSYRPGSYEQYF. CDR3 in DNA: TGTGCCAGCAGTTACCGCCCCGGGTCCTACGAGCAGTACTTC.

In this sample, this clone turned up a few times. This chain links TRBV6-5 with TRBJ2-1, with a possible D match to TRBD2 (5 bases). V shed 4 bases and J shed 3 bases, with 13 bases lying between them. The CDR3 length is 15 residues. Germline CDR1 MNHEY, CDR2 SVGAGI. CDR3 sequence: CASSLASELYNEQFF. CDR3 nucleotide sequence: TGTGCCAGCAGTTTAGCGAGTGAGCTCTACAATGAGCAGTTCTTC.

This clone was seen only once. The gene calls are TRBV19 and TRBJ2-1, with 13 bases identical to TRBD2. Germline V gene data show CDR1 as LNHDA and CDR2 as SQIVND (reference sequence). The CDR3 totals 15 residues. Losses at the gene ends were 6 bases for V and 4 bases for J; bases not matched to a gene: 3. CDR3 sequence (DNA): TGTGCCAGTAGGACACTAGCGGGAGGGTACAATGAGCAGTTCTTC. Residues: CASRTLAGGYNEQFF.

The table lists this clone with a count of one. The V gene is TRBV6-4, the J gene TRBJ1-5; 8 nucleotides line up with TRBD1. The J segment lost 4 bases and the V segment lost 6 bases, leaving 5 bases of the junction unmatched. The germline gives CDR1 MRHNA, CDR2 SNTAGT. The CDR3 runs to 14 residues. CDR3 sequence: CASRTDRVNQPQHF. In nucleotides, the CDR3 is TGTGCCAGCAGGACGGACAGGGTTAATCAGCCCCAGCATTTT.

The CDR3 DNA follows: TGTGCCAGCAGCCTTACTAGCGGGATCGCGACCCAGTACTTC. As protein: CASSLTSGIATQYF. The chain carries TRBV7-9 and TRBJ2-5; TRBD2 aligns across 10 bases. CDR1 and CDR2 (germline): SEHNR, FQNEAQ (reference sequence). This CDR3 contains 14 residues. The junction had 7 bases not matched to a gene; V was cut back by 5 bases and J by 7 bases.

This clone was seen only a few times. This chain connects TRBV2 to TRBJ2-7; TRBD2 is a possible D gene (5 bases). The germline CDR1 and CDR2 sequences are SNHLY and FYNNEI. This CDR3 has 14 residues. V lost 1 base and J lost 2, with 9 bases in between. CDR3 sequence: CASSEGEPAYEQYF. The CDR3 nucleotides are TGTGCCAGCAGTGAAGGGGAGCCTGCCTACGAGCAGTACTTC.

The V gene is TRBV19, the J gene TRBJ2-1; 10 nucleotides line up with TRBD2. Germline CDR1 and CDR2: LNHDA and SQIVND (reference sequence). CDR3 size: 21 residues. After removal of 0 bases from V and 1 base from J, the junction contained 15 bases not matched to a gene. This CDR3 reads CASSIDIQREGLISSYNEQFF. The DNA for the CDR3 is TGTGCCAGTAGTATAGATATTCAGCGGGAGGGCCTCATTTCGTCCTACAATGAGCAGTTCTTC.

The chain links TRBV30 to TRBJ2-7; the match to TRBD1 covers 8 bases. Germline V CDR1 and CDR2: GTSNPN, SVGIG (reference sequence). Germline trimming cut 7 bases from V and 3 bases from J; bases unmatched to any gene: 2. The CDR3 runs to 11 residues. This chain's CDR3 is CAYDRGYEQYV. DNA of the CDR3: TGTGCCTACGACAGGGGCTACGAGCAGTACGTC.

The CDR3 DNA follows: TGTGCCAGCAGCCTTCGACAGGGGGGAACCGGGGAGCTGTTTTTT. This translates into CASSLRQGGTGELFF. The chain employs TRBV3-1 (or the pseudogene TRBV3-2) and TRBJ2-2; 9 positions match TRBD1. The V and J ends lost 4 bases and 5 bases, in that order; junction bases with no gene match: 5. The CDR3 is 15 amino acids. In germline, CDR1 is LGHDT, CDR2 YNNKEL (reference sequence).

The CDR3 DNA is TGTGCCAGCAGCCAAGGAGGGACTAGCGGGAGACAGTACTTC. Residues: CASSQGGTSGRQYF. The chain employs TRBV7-2 and TRBJ2-7, with TRBD2 matching 14 bases. The germline gives CDR1 SGHTA, CDR2 FQGNSA. Germline trimming cut 5 bases from V and 10 bases from J; bases unmatched to any gene: 7. CDR3 size: 14 residues.

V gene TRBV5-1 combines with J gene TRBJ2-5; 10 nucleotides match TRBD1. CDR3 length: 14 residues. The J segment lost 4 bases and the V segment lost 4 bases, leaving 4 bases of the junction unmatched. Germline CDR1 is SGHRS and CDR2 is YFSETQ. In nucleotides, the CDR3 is TGCGCCAGCAGCATTAGGACAGGGGGAGAGACCCAGTACTTC. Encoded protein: CASSIRTGGETQYF.

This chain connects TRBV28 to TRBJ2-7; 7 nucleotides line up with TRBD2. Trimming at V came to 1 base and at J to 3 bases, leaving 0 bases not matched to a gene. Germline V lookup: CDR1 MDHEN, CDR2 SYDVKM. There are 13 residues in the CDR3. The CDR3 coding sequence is TGTGCCAGCAGTTTATCGGGGGGCTACGAGCAGTACGTC. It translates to CASSLSGGYEQYV.

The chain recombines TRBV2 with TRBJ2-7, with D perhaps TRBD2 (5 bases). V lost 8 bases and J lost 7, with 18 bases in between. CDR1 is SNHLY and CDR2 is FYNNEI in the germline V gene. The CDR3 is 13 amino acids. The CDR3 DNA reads TGTGCCAGCGGATTGAGCTGGCCGGGAGAGCAGTACTTC. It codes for CASGLSWPGEQYF.

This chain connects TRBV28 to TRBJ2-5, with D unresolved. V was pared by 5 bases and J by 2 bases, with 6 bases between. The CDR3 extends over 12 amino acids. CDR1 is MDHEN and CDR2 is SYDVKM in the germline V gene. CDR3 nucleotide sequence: TGTGCCAGCAGTCTAACTCAAGAGACCCAGTACTTC. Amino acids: CASSLTQETQYF.

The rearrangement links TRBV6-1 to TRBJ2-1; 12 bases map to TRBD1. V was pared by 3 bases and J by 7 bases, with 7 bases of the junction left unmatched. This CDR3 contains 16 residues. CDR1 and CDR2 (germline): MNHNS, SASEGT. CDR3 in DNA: TGTGCCAGCAGTGATCCCCGGGACAGGGGGCTAAATGAGCAGTTCTTC. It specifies CASSDPRDRGLNEQFF.

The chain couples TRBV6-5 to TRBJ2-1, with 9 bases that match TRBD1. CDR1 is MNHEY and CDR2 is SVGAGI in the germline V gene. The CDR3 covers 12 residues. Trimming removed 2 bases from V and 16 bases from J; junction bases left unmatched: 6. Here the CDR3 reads CASSYGTGNLFF. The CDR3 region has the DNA TGTGCCAGCAGTTACGGGACAGGGAATCTTTTCTTC.

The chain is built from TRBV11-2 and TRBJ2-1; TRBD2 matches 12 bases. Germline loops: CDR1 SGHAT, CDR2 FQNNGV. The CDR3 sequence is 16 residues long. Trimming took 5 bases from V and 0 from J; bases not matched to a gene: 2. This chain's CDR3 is CASSTTSGSSYNEQFF. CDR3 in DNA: TGTGCCAGCAGCACGACTAGCGGGAGCTCCTACAATGAGCAGTTCTTC.

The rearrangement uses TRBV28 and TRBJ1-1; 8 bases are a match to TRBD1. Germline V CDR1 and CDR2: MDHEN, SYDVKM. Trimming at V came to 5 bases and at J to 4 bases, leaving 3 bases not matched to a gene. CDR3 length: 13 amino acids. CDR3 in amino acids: CASSGQGLTEAFF. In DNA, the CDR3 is TGTGCCAGCAGTGGACAGGGCCTCACTGAAGCTTTCTTT.

The CDR3 nucleotides are TGCGCCAGCAGCTCAACTAGCGGGACCTACAATGAGCAGTTCTTC. The encoded protein is CASSSTSGTYNEQFF. The rearrangement joins TRBV5-1 to TRBJ2-1, with 10 bases fitting TRBD2. CDR3 length: 15 residues. V lost 3 bases and J lost 2; bases outside the gene matches: 2. Germline lookup yields CDR1 SGHRS and CDR2 YFSETQ.

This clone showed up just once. Here the CDR3 reads CASSERGNQETQYF. CDR3 DNA: TGTGCCAGCAGTGAGCGGGGAAATCAAGAGACCCAGTACTTC. This chain uses TRBV2 with TRBJ2-5; D possibly corresponds to TRBD2 (6 bases). V lost 3 bases and J 2 bases, leaving 10 bases between the germline ends. The CDR3 length is 14 residues. Germline loops: CDR1 SNHLY, CDR2 FYNNEI.